Many counts were recorded for the clone carrying this T cell receptor (beta chain). Stated time point: pre-sensitization, week 0. Treatment indicated: therapeutic diphenylcyclopropenone sensitization with weekly scalp DPC. Drawing of blood took place ahead of applying each patch test. After removal of 3 bases from V and 6 bases from J, the junction contained 4 bases not matched to a gene. The CDR3 extends over 13 amino acids. Germline V lookup: CDR1 SGHRS, CDR2 YFSETQ. In the original workflow: Samples had a median of approximately 89,000 TCRs, ranging roughly 23,224 to 700,000. TCRdb reprocessed the RACE reads via MiXCR and lists one record per CDR3 protein. These V and J calls originate from TCRdb's pipeline instead of the authors' own analysis. The table has about 260,000 distinct CDR3 sequences, around 9.3% seen once. The sample originates from a study of human T cells and chemical hapten exposure. Study information: There were per-sample TCR yield variations, arising mainly from small pooled library volume differences.

The clonotype was recovered from a woman in her thirties or forties with alopecia areata. Some clones in this sample may be carry-over from other donors' samples. The starting material was whole blood, obtained in connection with sensitization to the hapten diphenylcyclopropenone (DPC). J is TRBJ2-7 and V is TRBV5-1, with 9 bases that match TRBD1. The CDR3 spells CASSYVQGAEQYF. CDR3 nucleotides: TGCGCCAGCAGCTACGTACAGGGGGCCGAGCAGTACTTC.